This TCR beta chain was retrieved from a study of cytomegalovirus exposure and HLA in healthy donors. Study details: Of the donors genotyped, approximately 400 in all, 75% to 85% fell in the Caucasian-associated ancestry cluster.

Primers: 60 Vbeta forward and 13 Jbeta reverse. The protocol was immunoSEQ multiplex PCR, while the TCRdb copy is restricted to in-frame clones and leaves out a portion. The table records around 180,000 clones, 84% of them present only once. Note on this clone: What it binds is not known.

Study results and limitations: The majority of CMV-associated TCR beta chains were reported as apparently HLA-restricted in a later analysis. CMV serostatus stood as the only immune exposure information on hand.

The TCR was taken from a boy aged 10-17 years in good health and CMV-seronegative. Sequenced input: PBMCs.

CDR3 DNA: TGCGCCAGCAGCTTCCTGACTAGCGGGCTGTACCAAGAGACCCAGTACTTC. Protein: CASSFLTSGLYQETQYF. The rearrangement links TRBV5-1 to TRBJ2-5; TRBD2 aligns across 10 bases. The CDR3 runs to 17 residues. Germline values: CDR1 SGHRS, CDR2 YFSETQ. Trimming removed 2 bases from V and 0 bases from J; junction bases left unmatched: 7.